This TCR beta chain was recovered during a study of blood T cell repertoires in COVID-19. Turning to the study itself: Material from acute and convalescent COVID-19 was sourced from the United States, Italy and Spain. T cells, B-cell-depleted T cells, or PBMCs supplied cDNA or gDNA.

Trimming cost V 4 bases and J 5 bases, with 11 bases left between them. The CDR3 covers 14 residues. CDR1 and CDR2 (germline): MNHEY, SVGAGI. In the source study's methods: Quantification of nucleated cells was approximated via reference gene primer amplification. The protocol was immunoSEQ multiplex PCR, while the TCRdb copy is restricted to in-frame clones and leaves out a portion. V, J and clone size are those of that table, while D and trimming were read from the DNA. In the table there are 250,000 or so clones, approximately 86% of which are singletons. The specimen sequenced was peripheral blood. The rearrangement joins TRBV6-5 to TRBJ1-4, with a tentative D call TRBD1 (5 bases). The receptor's source is a woman aged 25-40 years with acute or convalescent COVID-19. The CDR3 sequence: CASSSRTINEKLFF. In DNA, the CDR3 is TGTGCCAGCAGTTCCCGGACAATAAATGAAAAACTGTTTTTT.